These T cell receptor beta chains were read from a single sample in a study of blood T cell repertoires in COVID-19. Clones were sequenced by immunoSEQ multiplex PCR, and TCRdb holds only the in-frame ones, with some missing. Of around 29,000 clones detected, around 63% appear once; the ten largest clones hold approximately 16%. The sequencing input was peripheral blood. The receptors shown here come from a human donor in a cohort sampled during active COVID-19. The CDR3 runs from the conserved cysteine through the conserved F or W. Each record gives: J gene, clone size, V gene, D gene, CDR3 protein, CDR3 DNA. The D gene is left open where the match is weak. A clone size is listed for some rows: how often the clone was seen (once, few, many), or a class if it is expanded.

j_gene: TRBJ1-1; abundance: NA; v_gene: TRBV7-6; d_gene: TRBD1; CDR3aa: CASSPRTGIMNTEAFF; CDR3nt: TGTGCCAGCAGCCCACGGACAGGGATCATGAACACTGAAGCTTTCTTT
j_gene: TRBJ2-1; abundance: NA; v_gene: TRBV11-3; d_gene: TRBD1; CDR3aa: CASRPGTDNEQFF; CDR3nt: TGTGCCAGCAGACCTGGGACAGACAATGAGCAGTTCTTC
j_gene: TRBJ2-7; abundance: NA; v_gene: TRBV18; d_gene: TRBD1; CDR3aa: CASSPARQGAQEQYF; CDR3nt: TGTGCCAGCTCACCCGCTCGACAGGGGGCGCAGGAGCAGTACTTC
j_gene: TRBJ2-5; abundance: NA; v_gene: TRBV13; d_gene: TRBD2; CDR3aa: CASSTGLQETQYF; CDR3nt: TGTGCCAGCAGCACGGGACTACAAGAGACCCAGTACTTC
j_gene: TRBJ1-3; abundance: NA; v_gene: TRBV27; d_gene: NA; CDR3aa: CASSLLGSKGNTIYF; CDR3nt: TGTGCCAGCAGTTTACTTGGTAGTAAGGGAAACACCATATATTTT
j_gene: TRBJ2-5; abundance: NA; v_gene: TRBV5-1; d_gene: NA; CDR3aa: CASSRSQETQYF; CDR3nt: TGCGCCAGCAGTCGGTCGCAAGAGACCCAGTACTTC
j_gene: TRBJ2-1; abundance: NA; v_gene: TRBV7-9; d_gene: NA; CDR3aa: CASSLRGNSYNEQFF; CDR3nt: TGTGCCAGCAGCTTAAGGGGAAATTCCTACAATGAGCAGTTCTTC
j_gene: TRBJ1-5; abundance: NA; v_gene: TRBV6-2/TRBV6-3; d_gene: NA; CDR3aa: CASSYSMGTGVLNQPQHF; CDR3nt: TGTGCCAGCAGTTACTCGATGGGAACAGGAGTATTAAATCAGCCCCAGCATTTT
j_gene: TRBJ2-7; abundance: NA; v_gene: TRBV7-9; d_gene: NA; CDR3aa: CASSLTTYEQYF; CDR3nt: TGTGCCAGCAGCTTAACAACCTACGAGCAGTACTTC
j_gene: TRBJ2-3; abundance: NA; v_gene: TRBV7-2; d_gene: TRBD2; CDR3aa: CASSLDPAGGTQYF; CDR3nt: TGTGCCAGCAGCTTAGATCCGGCGGGAGGTACGCAGTATTTT
j_gene: TRBJ1-2; abundance: large; v_gene: TRBV6-5; d_gene: TRBD1; CDR3aa: CASSYTSAGGSGYTF; CDR3nt: TGTGCCAGCAGTTATACTTCCGCAGGGGGAAGTGGCTACACCTTC
j_gene: TRBJ1-2; abundance: NA; v_gene: TRBV5-8; d_gene: NA; CDR3aa: CASSFREDSPYTF; CDR3nt: TGTGCCAGCAGCTTTCGAGAGGACAGCCCCTACACCTTC
j_gene: TRBJ2-3; abundance: NA; v_gene: TRBV2; d_gene: TRBD2; CDR3aa: CASSRLAGSTDTQYF; CDR3nt: TGTGCCAGCAGCCGACTAGCGGGTTCAACAGATACGCAGTATTTT
j_gene: TRBJ2-1; abundance: once; v_gene: TRBV7-3; d_gene: TRBD1; CDR3aa: CASSAHRTGPYNEQFF; CDR3nt: TGTGCCAGCAGCGCGCACCGGACAGGGCCGTACAATGAGCAGTTCTTC
j_gene: TRBJ2-5; abundance: NA; v_gene: TRBV4-1; d_gene: NA; CDR3aa: CASSQVFGGQETQYF; CDR3nt: TGCGCCAGCAGCCAAGTTTTTGGGGGCCAGGAGACCCAGTACTTC
j_gene: TRBJ2-3; abundance: NA; v_gene: TRBV29-1; d_gene: NA; CDR3aa: CSAPSQDTDTQYF; CDR3nt: TGCAGCGCTCCAAGCCAGGACACAGATACGCAGTATTTT
j_gene: TRBJ2-7; abundance: NA; v_gene: TRBV3-1/TRBV3-2; d_gene: TRBD1; CDR3aa: CASSQEETGQNEQYF; CDR3nt: TGTGCCAGCAGCCAGGAGGAGACAGGGCAGAACGAGCAGTACTTC
j_gene: TRBJ1-6; abundance: few; v_gene: TRBV5-1; d_gene: NA; CDR3aa: CASSLMTGDNSPLHF; CDR3nt: TGCGCCAGCAGCTTGATGACAGGTGATAATTCACCCCTCCACTTT